These 19 T cell receptor beta chains came from one sample sequenced in a study of spatial heterogeneity in lung cancer. TCRdb re-derived calls from the 5' RACE reads in MiXCR, one entry per CDR3 protein. The repertoire consists of some 100,000 distinct CDR3 sequences, with roughly 12% occurring once and the leading ten covering about two fifths. Time point noted: sample taken at primary tumor resection. Unsorted samples of tumor, nontumor lung or frozen PBMC had their whole RNA sequenced. This specimen was PBMCs, taken at surgery. The receptors come from a male donor with early-stage non-small cell lung cancer.

In its sample, this clonotype was seen a few times. The chain combines TRBV24-1 with TRBJ2-7; 7 bases map to TRBD2. V shed 6 bases and J 3 bases; nucleotides not matched to a gene: 7. The CDR3 contains 14 residues. CDR1 is KGHDR, CDR2 SFDVKD, per germline. In DNA, the CDR3 is TGTGCCACCAGTCGGAGTGGGGGGGGCTACGAGCAGTACTTC. It translates to CATSRSGGGYEQYF.

This clonotype showed up just a few times. The chain combines TRBV28 with TRBJ2-1; D is ambiguous. Germline V gene lookup returns CDR1 MDHEN and CDR2 SYDVKM. The CDR3 runs 10 residues. The ends were cut back, 6 bases at V and 11 bases at J, with 8 bases in the middle. CDR3 coding DNA: TGTGCCAGCAGAGAGGACCAGCAGTTCTTC. Translated: CASREDQQFF.

This chain uses TRBV7-2 with TRBJ2-7, with 10 bases aligning to TRBD2. V dropped 5 bases and J dropped 3; count of bases not matched to a gene: 7. CDR3 length equals 15 residues. Germline V gene lookup returns CDR1 SGHTA and CDR2 FQGNSA. The CDR3, as DNA: TGTGCCAGCAGCGGAACTAGCGGGAAGGTCTACGAGCAGTACTTC. This translates into CASSGTSGKVYEQYF.

This clonotype was found a few times. This chain connects TRBV24-1 to TRBJ2-5; D may be TRBD1 (5 bases). The CDR3 extends over 14 amino acids. Per germline, CDR1 KGHDR and CDR2 SFDVKD. Trimming shortened V by 4 bases and J by 3 bases, and 11 bases separated the two germline ends. The CDR3 protein is CATSDIDSKETQYF. The CDR3 region has the DNA TGTGCCACCAGTGACATCGACAGTAAAGAGACCCAGTACTTC.

As regards this clonotype: One end of the junction varies from germline; a read error may be responsible. The chain joins TRBV6-2 or TRBV6-3 to TRBJ1-3; unclear D gene. CDR1 is MNHEY and CDR2 is SVGEGT in the germline V gene. The CDR3 is 14 amino acids. CDR3 DNA sequence: TGTGCCAGCAGTTACCCGGACTCTGGAAGCACCATATATTTT. Translation: CASSYPDSGSTIYF.

There are a few counts of this clonotype. V and J are TRBV20-1 and TRBJ2-2; a weak D match, TRBD2 (5 bases). Trimming cost V 7 bases and J 0 bases, with 12 bases left between them. Germline V gives CDR1 DFQATT, CDR2 SNEGSKA (reference sequence). This CDR3 comprises 14 residues. The CDR3 protein is CSVFPGSNTGELFF. The CDR3 bases are TGCAGTGTCTTTCCGGGATCGAACACCGGGGAGCTGTTTTTT.

This clonotype appeared a few times. The J gene is TRBJ1-5, the V gene TRBV6-5; 8 nucleotides align to TRBD1. The CDR3 is made up of 16 amino acids. V shed 6 bases, J shed 0 bases, and the junction held 7 bases outside the gene matches. Germline V gene data show CDR1 as MNHEY and CDR2 as SVGAGI. The CDR3 is CASRRTGFSSNQPQHF. The DNA of the CDR3 is TGTGCCAGCAGAAGGACAGGGTTTTCTAGCAATCAGCCCCAGCATTTT.

This clonotype was seen a handful of times. The rearrangement links TRBV27 to TRBJ1-5; 8 bases are a match to TRBD1. Germline V gene lookup returns CDR1 MNHEY and CDR2 SMNVEV (reference sequence). V gave up 9 bases and J gave up 0 bases; unmatched junction bases: 16. The CDR3 sequence is 18 residues long. The CDR3 bases are TGTGCCAGTAAGTCCGGACAGGGTAATACGTATAGCAATCAGCCCCAGCATTTT. This codes for CASKSGQGNTYSNQPQHF.

A few counts support this clonotype. The chain joins TRBV12-3 or TRBV12-4 to TRBJ2-2; TRBD1 matches at 7 bases. After removal of 6 bases from V and 5 bases from J, the junction contained 3 bases not matched to a gene. The CDR3 loop spans 13 amino acids. The CDR3 DNA reads TGTGCCAGCAGCCAGACAGGGACCGGGGAGCTGTTTTTT. As protein: CASSQTGTGELFF.

In its sample, this clonotype was seen many times. The rearrangement joins TRBV7-2 to TRBJ2-3; 8 nucleotides agree with TRBD2. With V trimmed by 3 bases and J by 5 bases, 7 bases remained unmatched. CDR1 and CDR2 from the germline V gene are SGHTA and FQGNSA. The CDR3 runs 15 residues. The CDR3 loop is CASSFQRGFKDTQYF. CDR3 DNA sequence: TGTGCCAGCAGCTTCCAGCGGGGGTTCAAAGATACGCAGTATTTT.

The chain couples TRBV24-1 to TRBJ1-5; possibly TRBD1 for D (6 bases). The germline V gene encodes CDR1 KGHDR and CDR2 SFDVKD. Trimming stripped 9 bases from V and 2 bases from J, with 16 bases between. This CDR3 contains 15 residues. The CDR3 coding sequence is TGTGCCACCTCCCCCGGGGGCGAGGGCAATCAGCCCCAGCATTTT. Protein product: CATSPGGEGNQPQHF.

This clonotype was seen ten or more times. The genes are TRBV4-3 and TRBJ2-7; a weak D match, TRBD2 (6 bases). V lost 1 base and J 3 bases, leaving 10 bases between the germline ends. CDR1 LGHNA and CDR2 YSLEER come from the germline V gene. This CDR3 is built from 14 residues. In nucleotides, the CDR3 is TGCGCCAGCAGCCAAGTTGGAGGGGACTACGAGCAGTACTTC. Its protein is CASSQVGGDYEQYF.

This rearrangement joins TRBV12-3 or TRBV12-4 to TRBJ2-7; D is uncertain. Trimming stripped 5 bases from V and 2 bases from J, with 10 bases between. The CDR3 runs 13 residues. The CDR3 DNA is TGTGCCAGCAGTACAACAGCGACCTACGAGCAGTACTTC. This codes for CASSTTATYEQYF.

The chain carries TRBV4-3 and TRBJ2-5; 8 nucleotides align to TRBD1. The junction had 6 bases not matched to a gene; V was cut back by 4 bases and J by 2 bases. Germline-derived CDR1 and CDR2 are LGHNA and YSLEER. The CDR3 has 15 residues. CDR3 loop: CASSRTGQGQETQYF. The CDR3 bases are TGCGCCAGCAGCCGGACAGGACAGGGTCAAGAGACCCAGTACTTC.

This clonotype appeared once. CDR3 sequence reads: CSARDFGTPANEKLFF. DNA of the CDR3: TGCAGTGCTAGAGATTTCGGGACACCCGCTAATGAAAAACTGTTTTTT. This chain connects TRBV20-1 to TRBJ1-4, with D possibly being TRBD1 (6 bases). Trimming took 0 bases from V and 3 from J, leaving 14 bases between them. CDR1 is DFQATT, CDR2 SNEGSKA, per germline (reference sequence). The CDR3 totals 16 residues.

This chain uses TRBV6-2 or TRBV6-3 with TRBJ1-1, with D uncertain. CDR3 length equals 13 residues. The germline V gene has CDR1 MNHEY and CDR2 SVGEGT. Trimming left V 5 bases short and J 3 bases short, with 10 bases between. CDR3 loop: CASSGTRDTEAFF. The CDR3 DNA is TGTGCCAGCAGTGGTACGCGGGACACTGAAGCTTTCTTT.

This clonotype was detected only a few times. The chain has TRBV5-1 and TRBJ2-5; 7 bases agree with TRBD1. Unmatched junction bases numbered 13, after V lost 0 bases and J lost 2 bases. The CDR3 runs 18 residues. Looked up from germline, CDR1 is SGHRS and CDR2 is YFSETQ. As DNA, the CDR3 is TGCGCCAGCAGCTTGGCCGTTAATGGGGACAGAAAGCAAGAGACCCAGTACTTC. Protein: CASSLAVNGDRKQETQYF.

The rearrangement uses TRBV11-1 and TRBJ2-1; 11 bases line up with TRBD2. This CDR3 contains 18 residues. Germline CDR1 SGHAT, CDR2 FQDESV (reference sequence). V lost 3 bases to trimming and J lost 1 base; unmatched junction nucleotides: 8. The DNA for the CDR3 is TGTGCCAGCAGCTTCCCCACTAGCGGGAGTTCTTCCTACAATGAGCAGTTCTTC. Translating gives CASSFPTSGSSSYNEQFF.

This clonotype turned up a few times. This chain links TRBV7-2 with TRBJ2-5; 8 positions match TRBD1. Trimming at V came to 4 bases and at J to 4 bases, leaving 8 bases not matched to a gene. Germline V gene sequence: CDR1 SGHTA, CDR2 FQGNSA. The CDR3 has 15 amino acids. The CDR3 DNA sequence: TGTGCCAGCAGCTACGGACAGGGAAGGGGAGAGACCCAGTACTTC. This encodes CASSYGQGRGETQYF. The complete variable domain, with remaining parts taken from reference TRBV7-2 and TRBJ2-5, reads GAGVSQSPSNKVTEKGKDVELRCDPISGHTALYWYRQSLGQGLEFLIYFQGNSAPDKSGLPSDRFSAERTGGSVSTLTIQRTQQEDSAVYLCASSYGQGRGETQYFGPGTRLLVL.